This T cell receptor (beta chain) was identified in a study of control samples from healthy donors and cancer patients. The sample holds a few counts of this clone. TCRdb keeps only in-frame clones here, not all; method: immunoSEQ multiplex PCR. The profile covers 70,000 to 85,000 clones, with 84% appearing a single time and around a tenth taken by the ten largest. CDR3 size: 15 residues. CDR1 and CDR2 (germline): SGHTA, FQGNSA. V shed 0 bases, J shed 9 bases, and the junction held 10 bases outside the gene matches. The TCR was taken from a man in his 60s with head and neck cancer. The chain employs TRBV7-2 and TRBJ2-7; TRBD2 matches at 8 bases. The specimen was PBMCs. CDR3 in amino acids: CASSLARGDSKRQYF. The CDR3 nucleotides read TGTGCCAGCAGCTTAGCGCGGGGGGACTCGAAAAGGCAGTACTTC.